This entry features one T cell receptor beta chain sequence. One base away lies a much larger clone, so this may be a sequencing read error. Unique molecular identifiers were attached to individual cDNA molecules. In TCRdb, the 5' RACE reads were re-called with MiXCR into one record per CDR3 protein. This repertoire shows around 50,000 distinct CDR3 sequences, 11% found once; its top ten account for roughly 10%. This record comes from a study of early T cells in non-severe SARS-CoV-2 infection. Study information: Unsorted whole blood bulk RNA was sequenced, with unpaired chains.

The sample taken for sequencing was whole blood. The sequence came from an adult who was a healthcare worker with PCR-confirmed SARS-CoV-2 infection or an uninfected control (not recorded which).

CDR3 DNA sequence: TGCGCCAGCAGCTTTTCTAACACCGGGGAGCTGTTATTT. This sequence encodes CASSFSNTGELLF. This chain connects TRBV5-1 to TRBJ2-2; D possibly corresponds to TRBD2 (5 bases). The germline V gene encodes CDR1 SGHRS and CDR2 YFSETQ. CDR3 length: 13 amino acids.